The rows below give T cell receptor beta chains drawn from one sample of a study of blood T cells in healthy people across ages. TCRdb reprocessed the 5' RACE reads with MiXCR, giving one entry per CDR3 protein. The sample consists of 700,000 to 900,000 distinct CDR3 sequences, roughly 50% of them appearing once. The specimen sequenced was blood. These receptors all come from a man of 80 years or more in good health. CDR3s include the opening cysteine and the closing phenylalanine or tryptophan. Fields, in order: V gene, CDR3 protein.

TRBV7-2 CASSLGLFGGRAPKYEQYF
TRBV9 CASSAGGGRATDTQYF
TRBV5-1 CASSLGQGTRNEQFF
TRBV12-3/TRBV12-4 CASSFIIIEISTDTQYF
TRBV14 CASSQGAGGSSSYEQYF
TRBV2 CASSRDRDLGEAFF
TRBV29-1 CSVVRPYKAFF
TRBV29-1 CSVGQGGLYGQYF
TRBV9 CASSVGTGGENTEAFF
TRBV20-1 CSARPGTGGFSYTF
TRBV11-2 CASSLAYSGTGWNSPLHF
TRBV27 CASSLSGVPKTEQFF
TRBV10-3 CAISSGSYEQYF
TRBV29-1 CSVVQGNEQFF
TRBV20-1 CSATDKAAGENGYTF
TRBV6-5 CASTGAGGFYEQYF
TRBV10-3 CAISESRGQNYEQYF
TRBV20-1 CSGGRADLDEQYF
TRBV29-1 CSVGDRVGQPQHF
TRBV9 CASSVEFGLAAYNEQYF
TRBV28 CASSFGTGGAGYTF
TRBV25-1 CAGSEGAGRFETQYF
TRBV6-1 CASSGTSGRAIYEQYF
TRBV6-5 CASLARDSSNEQFF
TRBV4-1 CASSQDSGNIYNEQFF
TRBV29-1 CSVTDPSYEQYF
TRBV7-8 CASSSPGTSDNEQYF
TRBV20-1 CSASPSAGQWGIQYF